The 30 T cell receptor beta chains reported below all come from one sample, sequenced in a study of blood T cells in healthy people across ages. Combining a sample-barcoded 5' primer with a J-beta primer mix, a second PCR ran for about 7 to 11 cycles. TCRdb re-analysed the 5' RACE reads in MiXCR, keeping a single row per CDR3 protein. The repertoire holds roughly 720,000 distinct CDR3 sequences, with about 53% as singletons. Sequenced sample: blood. These receptors were collected from an older man in good health.

For this clonotype: With a much larger clone just one base away, this may be a read error. The rearrangement uses TRBV4-2 and TRBJ2-7, with a weak D call TRBD2 (6 bases). Germline lookup yields CDR1 LGHNA and CDR2 YNFKEQ. The CDR3 sequence is 14 residues long. The CDR3 spells CACSQDGSSYEQYF. CDR3 nucleotides: TGTGCCTGCAGCCAAGACGGGAGCTCCTACGAGCAGTACTTC.

The chain links TRBV29-1 to TRBJ2-2; D may be TRBD2 (6 bases). V was clipped by 5 bases and J by 0 bases, with 13 bases between them. The CDR3 loop spans 15 amino acids. CDR1 SQVTM and CDR2 ANQGSEA come from the germline V gene. The CDR3 DNA reads as TGCAGCGTTTCCTGGGGGAGGCCGAACACCGGGGAGCTGTTTTTT. It specifies CSVSWGRPNTGELFF.

This clonotype was seen more than once but under ten times. V usage is TRBV29-1 and J usage is TRBJ1-5; 10 bases fit TRBD1. Losses at the gene ends were 6 bases for V and 7 bases for J; bases not matched to a gene: 3. Germline lookup yields CDR1 SQVTM and CDR2 ANQGSEA. The CDR3 is 12 amino acids. The CDR3 nucleotides read TGCAGCGTCAGGACAGGGGGGCAGCCCCAGCATTTT. Translation: CSVRTGGQPQHF.

The chain employs TRBV6-6 and TRBJ2-2; D might be TRBD1 or TRBD2, each matching 7 bases. Deletions cut 7 bases from V and 5 bases from J, with 14 bases between. Germline values: CDR1 MNHNY, CDR2 SVGAGI (reference sequence). This CDR3 spans 14 amino acids. Written as DNA, the CDR3 is TGTGCCAGCAACCAGGGGGGGAGGACCGGGGAGCTGTTTTTT. Amino acid sequence: CASNQGGRTGELFF.

This chain links TRBV12-5 with TRBJ2-7, with unresolved D. Trimming stripped 5 bases from V and 5 bases from J, with 13 bases between. The CDR3 totals 13 residues. CDR1 is LGHNT and CDR2 is FRNRAP in the germline V gene. The CDR3 nucleotides read TGTGCTAGTGGTCCCATCCCTGCGGACGAGCAGTACTTC. It yields the protein CASGPIPADEQYF.

As regards this clonotype: A read error may account for a junction end that differs from germline. The chain recombines TRBV11-3 with TRBJ1-6; D not certain. CDR1 is SGHNT and CDR2 is YENEEA in the germline V gene. CDR3 length: 13 residues. This chain's CDR3 is CVSSADYNSPLHF. The CDR3 DNA follows: TGTGTCAGCAGCGCCGACTATAATTCACCCCTCCACTTT.

This clonotype was seen only a few times. The chain links TRBV29-1 to TRBJ2-5, with D uncertain. The CDR3 totals 14 residues. Germline CDR1 and CDR2: SQVTM and ANQGSEA. The germline V and J ends were trimmed by 1 base and 0 bases, with 9 bases remaining between them. DNA of the CDR3: TGCAGCGTTGAAGTGGGCAAGTACCAAGAGACCCAGTACTTC. Its protein product is CSVEVGKYQETQYF.

This clonotype was seen a few times. This chain links TRBV7-9 with TRBJ1-1; TRBD1 is a possible D gene (5 bases). The CDR3 length is 14 residues. Per the germline V gene, CDR1 is SEHNR and CDR2 is FQNEAQ (reference sequence). V was clipped by 1 base and J by 5 bases, with 11 bases between them. The chain's CDR3 is CASSLEGRSTEAFF. The CDR3 DNA follows: TGTGCCAGCAGCTTAGAGGGGCGGAGTACTGAAGCTTTCTTT.

The gene calls are TRBV2 and TRBJ2-1; TRBD2 matches 7 bases. Trimming cost V 11 bases and J 6 bases; bases outside gene matches: 7. Germline assignment: CDR1 SNHLY and CDR2 FYNNEI. This CDR3 comprises 12 residues. In DNA form, the CDR3 reads TGTGCCGGGAGGGACGGTCTCAATGAGCAGTTCTTC. It is translated as CAGRDGLNEQFF.

This clonotype was detected a few times. The chain couples TRBV9 to TRBJ2-1; 8 bases line up with TRBD1. This CDR3 is built from 15 residues. V lost 3 bases to trimming and J lost 2 bases; unmatched junction nucleotides: 4. CDR1 is SGDLS and CDR2 is YYNGEE in the germline V gene. Here the CDR3 reads CASSADRATYNEQFF. The CDR3 bases are TGTGCCAGCAGCGCGGACAGGGCCACCTACAATGAGCAGTTCTTC.

This clonotype showed up just a few times. The chain combines TRBV4-1 with TRBJ2-7, with a possible D match to TRBD2 (5 bases). V was cut by 4 bases and J by 4 bases, with 8 bases left in between. Germline CDR1 is MGHRA and CDR2 is YSYEKL. The CDR3 totals 12 residues. CDR3 sequence (DNA): TGCGCCAGCAGCCCGGGGTTTTACGAGCAGTACTTC. As protein: CASSPGFYEQYF.

The chain couples TRBV20-1 to TRBJ2-3, with 11 bases identical to TRBD1. Germline assignment: CDR1 DFQATT and CDR2 SNEGSKA (reference sequence). J was trimmed by 14 bases and V by 6 bases; bases with no gene match: 28. The CDR3 has 18 residues. The CDR3, as DNA: TGCAGTGCAAGGGACAGGGGGAGAAACATCAATATGCACAGATACGCGTATTTT. Encoded protein: CSARDRGRNINMHRYAYF.

This clonotype was seen more than once but under ten times. The chain joins TRBV7-8 to TRBJ2-7, with a tentative D call TRBD1 (5 bases). This CDR3 is 15 amino acids long. V dropped 2 bases and J dropped 0 bases, with 11 bases sitting between them. Germline-derived CDR1 and CDR2 are SGHVS and FQNEAQ. The CDR3 DNA is TGTGCCAGCAGCTTACTGGACAAGTACTCCTACGAGCAGTACTTC. This codes for CASSLLDKYSYEQYF.

This sequence joins TRBV15 and TRBJ2-7; D ambiguous. This CDR3 has 15 residues. Germline assignment: CDR1 LNHNV and CDR2 YYDKDF (reference sequence). Deletions cut 1 base from V and 3 bases from J, with 13 bases between. CDR3 coding DNA: TGTGCCACCAGCAGAGGCCAGGTGAAGGTCTACGAGCAGTACTTC. This gives the protein CATSRGQVKVYEQYF.

This clonotype was seen more than once but under ten times. The rearrangement uses TRBV9 and TRBJ2-2; D gene ambiguous. Looked up from germline, CDR1 is SGDLS and CDR2 is YYNGEE. The CDR3 loop spans 13 amino acids. Trimming took 0 bases from V and 7 from J, leaving 7 bases between them. CDR3 sequence reads: CASSVDIVGELFF. Written as DNA, the CDR3 is TGTGCCAGCAGCGTAGATATAGTCGGGGAGCTGTTTTTT.

This clonotype appeared a few times. The V and J genes are TRBV25-1 and TRBJ2-1, with TRBD2 identical over 8 bases. This CDR3 has 14 amino acids. The J segment lost 4 bases and the V segment lost 4 bases, leaving 3 bases of the junction unmatched. From germline, CDR1 is MGHDK and CDR2 SYGVNS. The DNA of the CDR3 is TGTGCCAGCAGTGTTAGCGGGATTTACAATGAGCAGTTCTTC. This sequence encodes CASSVSGIYNEQFF.

This rearrangement joins TRBV5-1 to TRBJ2-5, with 7 bases identical to TRBD2. The end of the DNA is better explained by TRBJ2-7, so the J call may be wrong. Germline CDR1 and CDR2: SGHRS and YFSETQ. The CDR3 is 14 amino acids. In nucleotides, the CDR3 is TGCGCCAGCAGCATCGATCCCGCGGGAGACGAGCAGTACTTC. Encoded protein: CASSIDPAGDEQYF.

This clonotype has only a few counts. The gene calls are TRBV20-1 and TRBJ2-7; 7 bases line up with TRBD1. V dropped 0 bases and J dropped 0; count of bases not matched to a gene: 8. The germline CDR1 and CDR2 sequences are DFQATT and SNEGSKA (reference sequence). The length of the CDR3 is 16 residues. In DNA form, the CDR3 reads TGCAGTGCTAGAGATCCGCGACAGGGTCCCTCCTACGAGCAGTACTTC. This encodes CSARDPRQGPSYEQYF.

A remark on this clonotype: This may be a read error: a much more frequent sequence differs by one nucleotide. This chain links TRBV6-5 with TRBJ1-1, with D hard to call. Per germline, CDR1 MNHEY and CDR2 SVGAGI. This CDR3 has 11 amino acids. V was cut by 7 bases and J by 0 bases, with 3 bases left in between. CDR3 sequence reads: CASILNTEAFF. The CDR3 DNA follows: TGTGCCAGCATCTTGAACACTGAAGCTTTCTTT.

V is TRBV6-4 and J is TRBJ2-1; D is unresolved. Germline lookup yields CDR1 MRHNA and CDR2 SNTAGT. This CDR3 is built from 15 residues. V was pared by 0 bases and J by 5 bases, with 11 bases between. In nucleotides, the CDR3 is TGTGCCAGCAGTGACTCTTCACGTAATCACAATGAGCAGTTCTTC. Residues: CASSDSSRNHNEQFF.

V and J are TRBV28 and TRBJ1-4; no clear D gene. The CDR3 has 18 amino acids. V was trimmed by 3 bases and J by 0 bases, leaving 17 bases between them. Germline lookup yields CDR1 MDHEN and CDR2 SYDVKM. The CDR3 DNA is TGTGCCAGCAGTTTTCCCAGACGCCTAGAGGCAACTAATGAAAAACTGTTTTTT. Translating gives CASSFPRRLEATNEKLFF.

A few counts support this clonotype. The chain has TRBV5-1 and TRBJ2-7, with 9 bases lining up with TRBD2. Germline lookup yields CDR1 SGHRS and CDR2 YFSETQ. V dropped 0 bases and J dropped 6; count of bases not matched to a gene: 7. The CDR3 contains 15 residues. The CDR3: CASSLVAGGPSEQYF. CDR3 bases: TGCGCCAGCAGCTTGGTGGCGGGAGGGCCATCCGAGCAGTACTTC.

J is TRBJ2-1 and V is TRBV5-1, with TRBD2 matching 7 bases. V lost 2 bases, J lost 5 bases, and 7 bases stayed unmatched. The CDR3 has 15 residues. Per germline, CDR1 SGHRS and CDR2 YFSETQ. CDR3 sequence (DNA): TGCGCCAGCAGCTTACTGGCTAGCGGAGACAATGAGCAGTTCTTC. Translation gives CASSLLASGDNEQFF.

This clonotype has only one observation. The J gene is TRBJ2-3, the V gene TRBV2, with a weak D call TRBD1 (6 bases). V was trimmed by 0 bases and J by 2 bases, leaving 12 bases between them. This CDR3 region has 16 residues. Germline V lookup: CDR1 SNHLY, CDR2 FYNNEI. CDR3: CASSEAGQGLTDTQYF. The CDR3 DNA reads TGTGCCAGCAGTGAAGCGGGCCAGGGGCTCACAGATACGCAGTATTTT. Based on the CDR3 plus reference TRBV2 and TRBJ2-3, the full variable domain is EPEVTQTPSHQVTQMGQEVILRCVPISNHLYFYWYRQILGQKVEFLVSFYNNEISEKSEIFDDQFSVERPDGSNFTLKIRSTKLEDSAMYFCASSEAGQGLTDTQYFGPGTRLTVL.

There are a few counts of this clonotype. CDR3 nucleotides: TGTGCCAGCACCCTCCGGGACTACCAAGAGACCCAGTACTTC. Its translation: CASTLRDYQETQYF. The V call is TRBV7-8, the J call TRBJ2-5; TRBD2 is a possible D gene (6 bases). The CDR3 extends over 14 amino acids. Germline values: CDR1 SGHVS, CDR2 FQNEAQ. Deletions cut 7 bases from V and 0 bases from J, with 12 bases between.

The chain recombines TRBV20-1 with TRBJ2-1; D is perhaps TRBD1 (5 bases). The germline V gene encodes CDR1 DFQATT and CDR2 SNEGSKA (reference sequence). The V gene lost 3 bases and the J gene lost 0 bases, with 9 bases spanning the gap. This CDR3 has 14 residues. CDR3: CSASDSVSYNEQFF. CDR3 nucleotides: TGCAGTGCTAGTGACAGTGTCTCCTACAATGAGCAGTTCTTC.

J is TRBJ2-7 and V is TRBV10-3; no clear D gene. Trimming removed 10 bases at V and 4 bases at J, with 23 bases between. From germline, CDR1 is ENHRY and CDR2 SYGVKD. This CDR3 is built from 15 residues. As DNA, the CDR3 is TGTGCCACCAGGACCCCTGGCAGGAATTTGTACGAGCAGTACTTC. Residues: CATRTPGRNLYEQYF.

The sample holds a few counts of this clonotype. The chain is built from TRBV6-2 or TRBV6-3 and TRBJ2-7; the D gene is possibly TRBD1 (6 bases). The CDR3 has 15 amino acids. V was cut by 6 bases and J by 0 bases, with 15 bases left in between. Germline V CDR1 and CDR2: MNHEY, SVGEGT. The CDR3 spells CASSLPGATSYEQYF. CDR3 bases: TGTGCCAGCAGCCTTCCAGGGGCCACCTCCTACGAGCAGTACTTC.

This clonotype has only a few counts. The chain is built from TRBV29-1 and TRBJ2-1; 13 positions match TRBD2. Germline V lookup: CDR1 SQVTM, CDR2 ANQGSEA. The CDR3 totals 15 residues. J lost 7 bases, V lost 6 bases, and 9 bases had no gene match. CDR3 amino acids: CSVTPGTSGINEQFF. The DNA of the CDR3 is TGCAGCGTGACTCCCGGGACTAGCGGGATTAATGAGCAGTTCTTC.

This clonotype has at least ten counts. The chain combines TRBV7-2 with TRBJ2-3; D is possibly TRBD2 (7 bases). Per germline, CDR1 SGHTA and CDR2 FQGNSA. Trimming left V 4 bases short and J 7 bases short, with 21 bases between. The CDR3 covers 16 residues. CDR3 bases: TGTGCCAGCAGCTCTAGTCGGCTAGGGGGGGGTCATACGCAGTATTTT. It encodes CASSSSRLGGGHTQYF.